Listed below are T cell receptor beta chains from one sample, sequenced in a study of cytomegalovirus exposure and HLA in healthy donors. Sequenced by immunoSEQ multiplex PCR; TCRdb stores in-frame clones only, minus some. This table holds 200,000 to 250,000 clones, around 88% found once. The specimen sequenced was PBMCs. These receptors came from a woman under 30 in good health and CMV-seronegative. Both conserved end residues are part of each CDR3. A D gene is named only where the DNA matches it firmly. The size field is filled for only some rows; it gives once, few, many or a size class.

cdr3_aa cdr3_nt d_call j_call v_call clone_size
CASSQPPGQANTEAFF TGTGCCAGCAGCCAGCCCCCGGGACAGGCGAACACTGAAGCTTTCTTT TRBD1 TRBJ1-1 TRBV4-2 NA
CASGTVTQYF TGTGCCAGCGGGACAGTGACTCAGTACTTC TRBD1 TRBJ2-4 TRBV2 NA
CASSATGNEKLFF TGCGCCAGCAGTGCGACAGGGAATGAAAAACTGTTTTTT TRBD1 TRBJ1-4 TRBV10-1 NA
CASGRQGPHEQYF TGTGCCAGCGGTAGACAGGGGCCCCACGAGCAGTACTTC TRBD1 TRBJ2-7 TRBV7-9 NA
CASSQAGQGNTGELFF TGCGCCAGCAGCCAAGCGGGCCAGGGGAACACCGGGGAGCTGTTTTTT NA TRBJ2-2 TRBV4-1 NA
CAGTKEGDEQYF TGTGCCGGCACCAAAGAGGGGGATGAGCAGTACTTC NA TRBJ2-7 TRBV9 NA
CASSQEGRGETQYF TGCGCCAGCAGCCAAGAGGGTAGGGGGGAGACCCAGTACTTC NA TRBJ2-5 TRBV4-3 NA
CASSVEGGAAKNIQYF TGTGCCAGCAGCGTAGAAGGGGGCGCCGCCAAAAACATTCAGTACTTC TRBD1 TRBJ2-4 TRBV9 few
CASFSQGTEAFF TGTGCCAGCTTTAGTCAGGGCACTGAAGCTTTCTTT NA TRBJ1-1 TRBV2 NA
CASSIGGGQRFYGYTF TGTGCCAGTAGTATCGGGGGTGGGCAGCGGTTCTATGGCTACACCTTC NA TRBJ1-2 TRBV19 NA
CASSPGQISTDTQYF TGCGCCAGCAGCCCCGGACAGATTAGCACAGATACGCAGTATTTT NA TRBJ2-3 TRBV5-1 NA
CATARDTEAFF TGTGCCACCGCACGGGACACTGAAGCTTTCTTT NA TRBJ1-1 TRBV18 NA
CASSQGLAMQTQYF TGCGCCAGCAGCCAGGGACTAGCTATGCAGACCCAGTACTTC TRBD2 TRBJ2-5 TRBV4-3 NA
CSVGRGSSDTQYF TGCAGCGTTGGCCGGGGGAGTTCAGATACGCAGTATTTT NA TRBJ2-3 TRBV29-1 NA
CASSLEWRGAYEQYF TGCGCCAGCAGCTTGGAGTGGCGGGGTGCCTACGAGCAGTACTTC NA TRBJ2-7 TRBV5-1 NA
CASLDRANEKLFF TGTGCCAGTTTGGACAGAGCTAATGAAAAACTGTTTTTT NA TRBJ1-4 TRBV19 once
CASSEGQGAQPQHF TGTGCCAGCAGTGAGGGTCAGGGGGCCCAGCCCCAGCATTTT TRBD1 TRBJ1-5 TRBV2 NA
CASSSVLGRGGTDTQYF TGTGCCAGCAGCTCGGTACTGGGCCGGGGGGGCACAGATACGCAGTATTTT TRBD2 TRBJ2-3 TRBV5-4 NA
CASSEPGTDSYEQYF TGTGCCAGCAGTGAGCCCGGGACTGACTCCTACGAGCAGTACTTC NA TRBJ2-7 TRBV6-1 NA
CASRLQGDGEAFF TGCGCCAGCAGACTACAGGGGGATGGTGAAGCTTTCTTT TRBD1 TRBJ1-1 TRBV10-2 NA
CASSLRSGAYNEQFF TGTGCCAGCAGCCTTCGAAGCGGGGCCTACAATGAGCAGTTCTTC TRBD2 TRBJ2-1 TRBV6-6 NA
CASSQELGGREKLFF TGCGCCAGCAGCCAAGAGTTAGGGGGCCGCGAAAAACTGTTTTTT TRBD1 TRBJ1-4 TRBV4-3 NA
CASTLGVGSSYEQYF TGTGCCAGCACCCTTGGGGTGGGGAGCTCCTACGAGCAGTACTTC NA TRBJ2-7 TRBV5-4 NA
CASSLGTGGGYEQYF TGTGCCAGCAGCTTAGGGACAGGGGGCGGATACGAGCAGTACTTC TRBD1 TRBJ2-7 TRBV7-2 NA
CASSVIELGQGVYEQYF TGTGCCAGCAGCGTCATAGAACTGGGACAGGGGGTTTACGAGCAGTACTTC TRBD1 TRBJ2-7 TRBV11-2 NA
CASSLRARTYEQYF TGCGCCAGCAGCCTCAGGGCGAGGACCTACGAGCAGTACTTC NA TRBJ2-7 TRBV4-3 NA
CASSPTVIATNEKLFF TGTGCCAGCAGCCCAACAGTGATTGCAACTAATGAAAAACTGTTTTTT NA TRBJ1-4 TRBV5-8 NA
CASSLGVGSWNQPQHF TGCGCCAGCAGCTTGGGCGTAGGGAGTTGGAATCAGCCCCAGCATTTT NA TRBJ1-5 TRBV5-1 NA
CASSLAYEQFF TGCGCCAGCAGCTTGGCATATGAGCAGTTCTTC NA TRBJ2-1 TRBV5-1 few
CASSLGGGGTEAFF TGCGCCAGCAGCTTGGGGGGCGGCGGCACTGAAGCTTTCTTT NA TRBJ1-1 TRBV5-1 NA
CASRDPGGTGRETQYF TGTGCCAGCAGAGACCCTGGGGGGACAGGGAGAGAGACCCAGTACTTC TRBD1 TRBJ2-5 TRBV7-2 NA
CASSSDRGPGNTIYF TGTGCCAGCTCATCAGACAGGGGACCTGGAAACACCATATATTTT TRBD1 TRBJ1-3 TRBV18 NA
CASSGTVYGYTF TGTGCCAGCAGTGGGACAGTCTATGGCTACACCTTC NA TRBJ1-2 TRBV2 NA
CASSLSVGQDIYEQYF TGTGCCAGCAGCTTGTCGGTCGGGCAGGACATCTACGAGCAGTACTTC NA TRBJ2-7 TRBV5-6 NA
CASSGGLAAANTGELFF TGTGCCAGCAGCGGAGGCTTAGCAGCCGCGAACACCGGGGAGCTGTTTTTT NA TRBJ2-2 TRBV7-7 NA
CSVVQGAAAFF TGCAGCGTTGTACAGGGGGCTGCAGCTTTCTTT TRBD1 TRBJ1-1 TRBV29-1 once
CASSSQGGNQPQHF TGTGCCAGTAGTTCCCAGGGGGGCAATCAGCCCCAGCATTTT TRBD1 TRBJ1-5 TRBV19 NA
CASSHQLEETEQFF TGCGCCAGCAGCCACCAACTAGAAGAGACTGAGCAGTTCTTC NA TRBJ2-1 TRBV4-3 NA
CASSPRYGLTSNTGELFF TGTGCCAGCTCACCGCGCTACGGACTGACGTCGAACACCGGGGAGCTGTTTTTT NA TRBJ2-2 TRBV18 NA
CASSPAWARSNSLGKNIQYF TGTGCCAGCAGCCCTGCCTGGGCCAGATCAAACTCCTTAGGCAAAAACATTCAGTACTTC NA TRBJ2-4 TRBV9 NA
CASSLVFVGTPLRKFF TGTGCCAGCAGCTTAGTGTTCGTAGGGACACCACTAAGGAAGTTCTTC NA TRBJ2-1 TRBV7-9 NA
CASRTSGGVSGELFF TGTGCCAGCAGGACTAGCGGGGGGGTGAGCGGGGAGCTGTTTTTT TRBD2 TRBJ2-2 TRBV6-5 NA
CASSVTTVGYYEQYF TGTGCCAGCAGCGTAACGACAGTTGGGTACTACGAGCAGTACTTC NA TRBJ2-7 TRBV9 NA
CASSHPGGEEETQYF TGTGCCAGCAGCCACCCAGGGGGCGAGGAAGAGACCCAGTACTTC TRBD1 TRBJ2-5 TRBV7-9 NA
CASSRAAGQFNNEQFF TGTGCCAGCAGCCGAGCGGCTGGGCAGTTCAACAATGAGCAGTTCTTC NA TRBJ2-1 TRBV5-4 NA
CVSSETAPSGRGYEQYF TGCGTCAGCAGTGAGACGGCCCCTAGCGGGAGGGGCTACGAGCAGTACTTC TRBD2 TRBJ2-7 TRBV10-1 once
CASSLGRQGAGEKLFF TGTGCCAGCAGCTTGGGAAGACAGGGGGCGGGTGAAAAACTGTTTTTT TRBD1 TRBJ1-4 TRBV11-2 NA
CASSQEGAYFTDTQYF TGCGCCAGCAGCCAAGAGGGGGCGTACTTCACAGATACGCAGTATTTT NA TRBJ2-3 TRBV4-1 NA
CASSMGLAGELSYNEQFF TGTGCCAGCAGTATGGGACTAGCGGGAGAGTTGTCCTACAATGAGCAGTTCTTC TRBD2 TRBJ2-1 TRBV25-1 NA
CASTLDRVRGTEAFF TGTGCCAGCACACTCGACCGGGTAAGGGGTACTGAAGCTTTCTTT NA TRBJ1-1 TRBV7-2 NA
CASSFLSGASYNEQFF TGCGCCAGCAGCTTCCTTAGCGGGGCCTCCTACAATGAGCAGTTCTTC TRBD2 TRBJ2-1 TRBV5-1 few
CASSLGSSGTLREQYF TGCGCCAGCAGCTTGGGGTCTAGCGGAACCCTACGGGAGCAGTACTTC TRBD2 TRBJ2-7 TRBV5-1 NA